What follows is one TCR beta chain and its context. This clonotype was observed many times. What this receptor recognizes is not known. There are no base qualities to consult, and no much larger clone falls within one base. These data are taken from a study of Graves' ophthalmopathy and Graves' hyperthyroidism (dated by TCRdb to 2016 to 2019). Regarding the study in general: Peripheral blood was collected at initial diagnosis, prior to any treatment. To tell Graves' ophthalmopathy apart from Graves' hyperthyroidism, and to predict which patients would progress to ophthalmopathy, the study relied on TCR beta repertoire signatures. In total, approximately 130 blood samples were TCR-sequenced: 40 to 45 ophthalmopathy, about 75 hyperthyroidism and some 17 hyperthyroidism-to-ophthalmopathy patients. To explore V-J signatures that distinguish ophthalmopathy from hyperthyroidism, a discovery set of 100 patients was enrolled, made up of 40 to 45 with ophthalmopathy and fewer than 60 with stable hyperthyroidism. An independent validation cohort was composed of roughly 18 hyperthyroidism patients and around 16 patients who later progressed from hyperthyroidism to ophthalmopathy. In several hyperthyroidism patients, the T-cell repertoires found in thyroid tissue were compared with those found in blood. Following sample collection, hyperthyroidism patients were given methimazole at a starting dose of 30 mg daily, and ophthalmopathy patients were given high-dose intravenous methylprednisolone. The approximately 97 discovery patients were randomly divided into training and test sets at a 7:3 ratio. Overall study outcomes, separate from this receptor: In cross-validation, the 13-signature model distinguished ophthalmopathy from stable hyperthyroidism with about 88% sensitivity and about 84% specificity, and in the test set the corresponding values were approximately 79% and 70%. No statistical method was used to predetermine the sample size, and group allocation was not hidden from the investigators. In validation, the model predicted ophthalmopathy progression with about 71% sensitivity and 72.22% specificity; roughly eleven predicted patients were CT-confirmed with GO in a median of about 6.1 months. Among expanded thyroid clonotypes with frequency above 0.001, most also showed up in blood, which suggests that blood repertoires may reflect the thyroid immune response.

Sequences MNHNS (CDR1) and SASEGT (CDR2) are obtained from the germline V gene. Including cysteine and phenylalanine, the CDR3 has 15 amino acids. Only the CDR3 region is kept as DNA, spanning 45 bases read in frame from base 1. The germline ends are 10 bases apart after V is trimmed by 4 bases and J by 0 bases. The ophthalmopathy patients had moderately to severely active disease, with a Clinical Activity Score of 3 or higher, a NOSPECS grade of 4 or higher, and a disease duration of less than 3 months. Patients with other autoimmune diseases, uncontrolled infections, pregnancy or lactation were excluded from the study. Clinical symptoms, serum thyroxine, TRAb, thyroid ultrasound and orbital computed tomography formed the basis of the diagnosis. PBMCs were isolated from about 9.2 ml of fresh peripheral blood by Ficoll-Paque density gradient centrifugation. Total RNA was extracted with Trizol reagent and quality-checked on an Agilent 2100 Bioanalyzer.

For repertoire sequencing, the TCR beta CDR3 regions were amplified from RNA transcripts. A first-round RT-PCR used HTBI primers with the Qiagen OneStep RT-PCR kit, followed by a second-round multiplex PCR, size selection and purification. The libraries underwent paired-end sequencing with 100 bp reads on an Illumina HiSeq2000. The paper's data handling went like this. SOAPnuke was used to process the reads, removing any read that contained adapters or uncalled bases, had a mean Phred below 15, or lacked an exact match to the constant primer or identifier. COPE v1.2.5 was used to merge high-quality paired reads. Clonotypes were defined as unique nucleotide sequences and were aligned to IMGT TRB V, D and J references using MiTCR v1.1. Only V-J combinations with frequency above 0.0001 were analysed, covering 99% to 99.2% of repertoires. For each V-J combination, a TCR clonal expansion and chaos score was defined as F50 clonal expansion divided by the chaos observed in the TCRdist matrix. Features were reduced by Welch's t-statistics and random forest to more than 10 V-J combinations, which fed a naive Bayes classifier. The Morisita-Horn index was used to measure how similar the thyroid and blood repertoires were. TCRdb's own reprocessing of the public reads used fastp at Q25 and MiXCR and kept productive beta chains. Each entry is one CDR3 protein sequence, shown with its most common DNA and genes. The V and J calls, along with clone size, are taken from TCRdb and not from the paper's own processing. In all, the sample holds about 480,000 distinct CDR3 sequences, and roughly 14% of those were seen once. Approximately 9.8% of the sample is in the top ten clones.

Sequenced sample: blood. The sequence links TRBV6-1 to TRBJ1-5, with no confident D gene call. The TCR was taken from a woman aged 25 to 39 with Graves' ophthalmopathy. Donor details come from another sample of the same person, matched by shared clones. At the DNA level, the sequence is TGTGCCAGCAGTGGGCAGGCCTATAGCAATCAGCCCCAGCATTTT. It encodes CASSGQAYSNQPQHF.